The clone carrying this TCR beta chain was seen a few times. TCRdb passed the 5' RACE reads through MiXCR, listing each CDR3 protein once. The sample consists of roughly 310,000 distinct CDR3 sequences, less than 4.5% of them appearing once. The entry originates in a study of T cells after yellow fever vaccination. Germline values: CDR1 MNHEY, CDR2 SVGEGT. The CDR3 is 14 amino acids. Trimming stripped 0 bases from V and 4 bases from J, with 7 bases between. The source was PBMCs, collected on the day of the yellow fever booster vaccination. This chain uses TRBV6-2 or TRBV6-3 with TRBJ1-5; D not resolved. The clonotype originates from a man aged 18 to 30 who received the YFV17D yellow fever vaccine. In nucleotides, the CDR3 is TGTGCCAGCAGTTACTCTAGCGGGAATCAGCCCCAGCATTTT. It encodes CASSYSSGNQPQHF.